Listed below are T cell receptor beta chains from one sample, sequenced in a study of type 1 and type 2 diabetes patients. MiXCR, run by TCRdb on the multiplex PCR reads, gives a single entry per CDR3 protein. The sample comprises 250,000 or so distinct CDR3 sequences, around 47% of which are singletons, and around 13% rests with the top ten. The sequenced sample was peripheral blood mononuclear cells (PBMCs). These TCRs come from a man between 18 and 29 years old with type 2 diabetes. The CDR3 runs from the conserved cysteine through the conserved F or W. The D gene is left open where the match is weak. The size entry is marked missing in some rows and otherwise reads once, few, many or a size class.

TRBV14	TRBJ1-1	many	-	TGTGCCAGCAGCCAAGCGCGGAAAGCTGAAGCTTTCTTT	CASSQARKAEAFF
TRBV5-4	TRBJ1-6	-	-	TGCGCCAGCAGCCCGGGGGGGACATTTGGGCCCCTCCACTTT	CASSPGGTFGPLHF
TRBV7-2	TRBJ2-1	-	-	TGTGCCAGCAGCAGCTTACGCGGTGAGCAGTTCTTC	CASSSLRGEQFF
TRBV28	TRBJ2-7	-	TRBD2	TGTGCCAGCAGTTTCGGGGGGTTCGTGACATACGAGCAGTACTTC	CASSFGGFVTYEQYF
TRBV27	TRBJ1-6	-	TRBD1	TGTGCCAGCAGAGAAACGGGACAGGCATCACCCCCCCACTTT	CASRETGQASPPHF
TRBV19	TRBJ2-5	-	-	TGTGCCAGTAGTATGGGGCGGGGAACAGGACAAGAGACCCAGTACTTC	CASSMGRGTGQETQYF
TRBV5-4	TRBJ1-4	-	-	TGTGCCAGCAGCTGGGGGACGGCAACTAATGAAAAACTGTTTTTT	CASSWGTATNEKLFF
TRBV6-5	TRBJ1-2	few	-	TGTGCCAGCAGTTTCCAGACAGGATGGGGCTACACCTTC	CASSFQTGWGYTF
TRBV7-3	TRBJ2-1	-	TRBD2	TGTGCCAGCAGCTCACGACTAGCGGCCAGCAATGAGCAGTTCTTC	CASSSRLAASNEQFF
TRBV28	TRBJ2-6	-	-	TGTGCCAGCAGTTCTCAACTCTCTGGGGCCAACGTCCTGACTTTC	CASSSQLSGANVLTF
TRBV2	TRBJ2-7	-	TRBD1	TGTGCCAGCAGCCTGGGACAGGGGCTTACATACGAGCAGTACTTC	CASSLGQGLTYEQYF
TRBV4-1	TRBJ2-3	-	-	TGCGCCAGCAGCCAAGCCACAGGTACCTCGATCACAGATACGCAGTATTTT	CASSQATGTSITDTQYF
TRBV20-1	TRBJ2-3	few	-	TGCAGTGCTAGAGATGAGGCTAGCGCCACAGATACGCAGTATTTT	CSARDEASATDTQYF
TRBV12-3/TRBV12-4	TRBJ1-2	-	TRBD1	TGTGCCAGCAGTTCGACAGGGACTGGTTTGGGTGGCTACACCTTC	CASSSTGTGLGGYTF
TRBV20-1	TRBJ1-6	few	TRBD1	TGCAGTGCTAGAAAGGGGGACAGGGGTAATTCACCCCTCCACTTT	CSARKGDRGNSPLHF
TRBV9	TRBJ2-1	-	-	TGTGCCAGCAGCGTAGAGGGGAGGACCTACAATGAGCAGTTCTTC	CASSVEGRTYNEQFF
TRBV6-5	TRBJ2-7	-	-	TGTGCCAGCAGTTACTCGGGGATCGTCGCGAACGAGCAGTACTTC	CASSYSGIVANEQYF
TRBV10-1	TRBJ2-3	-	TRBD2	TGCGCCAGCAGCCTCAGCGGGAGGGCCGGCGCAGATACGCAGTATTTT	CASSLSGRAGADTQYF
TRBV10-3	TRBJ1-2	-	TRBD1	TGTGCCAGCAGTCGCCCCTTACGTCAGGGACAGGGGGACGGCTACACCTTC	CASSRPLRQGQGDGYTF
TRBV12-3/TRBV12-4	TRBJ1-5	few	TRBD1	TGTGCCAGCAGTTGGACAGGGGGGTATCAGCCCCAGCATTTT	CASSWTGGYQPQHF
TRBV19	TRBJ1-1	-	-	TGTGCCAGTAGTATGCTTGCAGAGATGAACACTGAAGCTTTCTTT	CASSMLAEMNTEAFF
TRBV7-2	TRBJ2-7	few	-	TGTGCCAGCAGCTTATTGCCCTCCTCCAGGGTGAACCCCTACGAGCAGTACTTC	CASSLLPSSRVNPYEQYF
TRBV19	TRBJ1-1	few	-	TGTGCCAGTACAACAGGTACGAGTAAGGCTGAAGCTTTCTTT	CASTTGTSKAEAFF
TRBV11-2	TRBJ2-5	-	TRBD2	TGTGCCAGCAGCTTACTTCCTAGCGGCCAAGAGACCCAGTACTTC	CASSLLPSGQETQYF
TRBV12-3/TRBV12-4	TRBJ1-5	-	-	TGTGCCAGCAGTTTGGGGCCCACCAATCAGCCCCAGCATTTT	CASSLGPTNQPQHF
TRBV7-6	TRBJ2-5	-	TRBD2	TGTGCCAGCAGCCCCCCGGGAGGGGGAGAGACCCAGTACTTC	CASSPPGGGETQYF
TRBV9	TRBJ2-2	once	TRBD2	TGTGCCAGCAGCGTAGCGATAGCGGGGTATGGCGGGGAGCTGTTTTTT	CASSVAIAGYGGELFF
TRBV28	TRBJ1-6	-	TRBD1	TGTGCCAGCGGCTTGGGGACAGGGGGACTTGATTCACCCCTCCACTTT	CASGLGTGGLDSPLHF
TRBV28	TRBJ1-1	-	-	TGTGCCAGCAGTTTAAGGGGGAAAGCTTTCTTT	CASSLRGKAFF
TRBV2	TRBJ2-7	few	TRBD1	TGTGCCAGCAGTTCGGACAGGGAGGTCTACGAGCAGTACTTC	CASSSDREVYEQYF
TRBV2	TRBJ2-5	many	-	TGTGCCAGCAGTGAGCACTTCCGTAGTTACAAAGAGACCCAGTACTTC	CASSEHFRSYKETQYF
TRBV5-1	TRBJ2-7	-	TRBD2	TGCGCCAGCAGGGCTAGCGGAAACTACGAGCAGTACTTC	CASRASGNYEQYF
TRBV20-1	TRBJ1-6	few	-	TGCAGTGCTAGAAGCGGAAACCCCTATTCACCCCTCCACTTT	CSARSGNPYSPLHF
TRBV6-5	TRBJ1-1	-	-	TGTGCCAGCAGTTACTCCTGGTTGAGGAACACTGAAGCTTTCTTT	CASSYSWLRNTEAFF
TRBV2	TRBJ2-7	few	-	TGTGCCAGCAGACCCGGGACGGCACCCTACGAGCAGTACTTC	CASRPGTAPYEQYF
TRBV11-2	TRBJ2-3	-	TRBD2	TGTGCCAGCAGCTTAGATTTGGGACTAGGGGCAGATACGCAGTATTTT	CASSLDLGLGADTQYF
TRBV30	TRBJ2-5	few	-	TGTGCCTGGAGTGTAGTAGGGAGCCTGATGGAGACCCAGTACTTC	CAWSVVGSLMETQYF
TRBV11-2	TRBJ2-7	-	TRBD2	TGTGCCAGCAGCCCCCGGGAGGGAGCAATCTACGAGCAGTACTTC	CASSPREGAIYEQYF
TRBV7-2	TRBJ1-1	-	-	TGTGCCAGCAGCAAAGGGGGGCTTAGCACTGAAGCTTTCTTT	CASSKGGLSTEAFF
TRBV2	TRBJ2-3	-	-	TGTGCCAGCAGACTAGGCACAGATACGCAGTATTTT	CASRLGTDTQYF
TRBV6-6	TRBJ2-5	-	-	TGTGCCAGCAGTTACCCTCGGGAGACCCAGTACTTC	CASSYPRETQYF
TRBV6-5	TRBJ2-7	few	TRBD2	TGTGCCAGCAGTCCCTTAGCGGGGGGCACCTACGAGCAGTACTTC	CASSPLAGGTYEQYF
TRBV29-1	TRBJ1-1	few	TRBD1	TGCAGCGTTGGACAGGGATCCACTGAAGCTTTCTTT	CSVGQGSTEAFF
TRBV12-3/TRBV12-4	TRBJ2-2	few	-	TGTGCCAGCAGTTTGCGCTCTGGGGCCGGGGAGCTGTTTTTT	CASSLRSGAGELFF
TRBV5-6	TRBJ2-5	-	-	TGTGCCAGCAGCTTGCTCCGAGGGGAACAAGAGACCCAGTACTTC	CASSLLRGEQETQYF
TRBV15	TRBJ1-1	many	-	TGTGCCACCAGCAGAGACCCGGACAGTCAAGCTTTCTTT	CATSRDPDSQAFF
TRBV7-2	TRBJ1-5	-	-	TGTGCCAGCAGCGTTGGGTTGGGTCAGCCCCAGCATTTT	CASSVGLGQPQHF
TRBV10-3	TRBJ2-2	-	TRBD2	TGTGCCATCAGTGGGACTAGCGGGGCGAACACCGGGGAGCTGTTTTTT	CAISGTSGANTGELFF
TRBV10-3	TRBJ1-4	many	-	TGTGCCATCAGAGGGGGGAATGAAAAACTGTTTTTT	CAIRGGNEKLFF
TRBV30	TRBJ1-2	-	-	TGTGCCTGGAGAGCCGGGCTCTCTAACTATGGCTACACCTTT	CAWRAGLSNYGYTF
TRBV20-1	TRBJ2-3	-	TRBD2	TGCAGTGTCCGACTCCGACTAGCGGGGGTCCCCACAGATACGCAGTATTTT	CSVRLRLAGVPTDTQYF
TRBV20-1	TRBJ1-1	few	TRBD1	TGCAGTGCTAGATGGGGACAGGTGAATGAAGCTTTCTTT	CSARWGQVNEAFF
TRBV5-1	TRBJ1-2	once	-	TGCGCCAGCAGCTCTGGACCCTTGGACCGCTATGGCTACACCTTC	CASSSGPLDRYGYTF
TRBV6-5	TRBJ2-6	-	-	TGTGCCAGCAGGGACGGAAGCTCTGGGGCCAACGTCCTGACTTTC	CASRDGSSGANVLTF
TRBV19	TRBJ1-1	few	-	TGTGCCAGTTGGAGACGGGCTCAGGGTACTGAAGCTTTCTTT	CASWRRAQGTEAFF
TRBV14	TRBJ2-4	-	TRBD1	TGTGCCAGCAGCCCAGGGACAGCTCGAAACATTCAGTACTTC	CASSPGTARNIQYF
TRBV12-3/TRBV12-4	TRBJ2-3	-	-	TGTGCCAGCAGTTTGCCTGAGGGCTCAGATACGCAGTATTTT	CASSLPEGSDTQYF